This T cell receptor (beta chain) was recorded in a study of cytomegalovirus exposure and HLA in healthy donors. Study details: An analysis done earlier identified some 120 million unique TCR beta sequences from around 180 million T cells.

The PCR employed 60 Vbeta primers together with 13 Jbeta primers. The assay was immunoSEQ multiplex PCR, and TCRdb's table has in-frame clones only and misses some. This table holds roughly 150,000 clones, 50% to 75% found once. In the case of this clone: Its antigen is currently unknown. Other DNA sequences in the sample encode the same CDR3.

Healthy bone marrow donors made up the donor group. In germline, CDR1 is MNHNY, CDR2 SVGAGI (reference sequence). The CDR3 length is 14 residues. V lost 6 bases, J lost 4 bases, and 4 bases stayed unmatched. Study outcomes and limitations: The authors later linked a missense DCLRE1C variant to TCR beta V- and J-gene trimming. The study reported that TCR beta sequences accurately predicted HLA-A and HLA-B alleles in most subjects.

The TCR was taken from a young woman in good health and CMV-seropositive. Input material: PBMCs. J is TRBJ1-5 and V is TRBV6-6, with TRBD1 identical over 9 bases. This CDR3 reads CASSGQGRNQPQHF. The CDR3 DNA follows: TGTGCCAGCAGCGGACAGGGGAGGAATCAGCCCCAGCATTTT.